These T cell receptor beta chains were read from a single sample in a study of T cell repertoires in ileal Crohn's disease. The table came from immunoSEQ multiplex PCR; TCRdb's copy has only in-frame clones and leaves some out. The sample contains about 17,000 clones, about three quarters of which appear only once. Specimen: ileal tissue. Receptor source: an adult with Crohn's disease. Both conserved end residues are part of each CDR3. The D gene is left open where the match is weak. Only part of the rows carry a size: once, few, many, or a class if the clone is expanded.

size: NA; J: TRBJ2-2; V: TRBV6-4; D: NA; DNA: TGTGCCAGCAGTGACTCTAGCGACACCGGGGAGCTGTTTTTT; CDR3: CASSDSSDTGELFF
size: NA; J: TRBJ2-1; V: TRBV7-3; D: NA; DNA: TGTGCCAGCAGCGCCACTCGCGGTGAGCAGTTCTTC; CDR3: CASSATRGEQFF
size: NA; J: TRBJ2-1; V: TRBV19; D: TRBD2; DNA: TGTGCCAGTAGTCCGGGACTAGCTTCACGTGAGCAGTTCTTC; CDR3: CASSPGLASREQFF
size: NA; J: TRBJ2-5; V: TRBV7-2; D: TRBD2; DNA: TGTGCCAGCAGTGAGCGGGGGGAGACCCAGTACTTC; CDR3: CASSERGETQYF
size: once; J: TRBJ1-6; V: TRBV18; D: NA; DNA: TGTGCCAGCTCACCAATGGGAGTTAATAATTCACCCCTCCACTTT; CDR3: CASSPMGVNNSPLHF
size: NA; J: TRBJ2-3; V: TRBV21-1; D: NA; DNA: TGTGCCAGCAGCGAACAGGGGGCGCCCACAGATACGCAGTATTTT; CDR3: CASSEQGAPTDTQYF
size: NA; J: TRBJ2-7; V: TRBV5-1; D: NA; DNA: TGCGCCAGCAGCGACGCTACTCTAGATTTCCCGTACTTC; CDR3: CASSDATLDFPYF
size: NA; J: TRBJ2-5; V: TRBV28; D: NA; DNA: TGTGCCAGCAGTCCCCCTCGGGACCGGGGAGAGACCCAGTACTTC; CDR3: CASSPPRDRGETQYF
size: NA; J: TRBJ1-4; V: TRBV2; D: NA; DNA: TGTGCCAGCAGTCTTCTTGTTTCCGGGGGGGAAGCTGAAAAACTGTTTTTT; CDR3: CASSLLVSGGEAEKLFF
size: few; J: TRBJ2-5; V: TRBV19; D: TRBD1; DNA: TGTGCCAGTAGTACCGAGACAGGGACGACGGAGACCCAGTACTTC; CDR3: CASSTETGTTETQYF
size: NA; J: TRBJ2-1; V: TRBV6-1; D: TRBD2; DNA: TGTGCCAGCCGTCTTTCTAGCGGGCCCTTGAATGAGCAGTTCTTC; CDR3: CASRLSSGPLNEQFF
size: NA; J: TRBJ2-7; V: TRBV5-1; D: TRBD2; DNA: TGCGCCAGCAGCTGGGCGACTAGCGGGGTCCTTTCGAGGCCGGCCGAGCAGTACTTC; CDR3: CASSWATSGVLSRPAEQYF
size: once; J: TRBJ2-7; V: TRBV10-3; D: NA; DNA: TGTGCCATCAGTGTAGGGCAGGGGCTGGGTTCCTACGAGCAGTACTTC; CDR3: CAISVGQGLGSYEQYF
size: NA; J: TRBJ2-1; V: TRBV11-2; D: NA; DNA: TGTGCCAGCGGCCAATCCCAGGGCAATGAGCAGTTCTTC; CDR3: CASGQSQGNEQFF
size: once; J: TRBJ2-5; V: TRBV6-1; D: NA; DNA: TGTGCCAGTCCCGGGACCTCGGGGACCGAAGAGACCCAGTACTTC; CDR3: CASPGTSGTEETQYF
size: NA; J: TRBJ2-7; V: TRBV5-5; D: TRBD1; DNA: TGTGCCAGCAGTCGCGGACAGGGGGGCTACGAGCAGTACTTC; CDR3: CASSRGQGGYEQYF
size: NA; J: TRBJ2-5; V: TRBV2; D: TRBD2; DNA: TGTGCCAGCATCCCCCAAGCGGGAGGGCAGGAGACCCAGTACTTC; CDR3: CASIPQAGGQETQYF
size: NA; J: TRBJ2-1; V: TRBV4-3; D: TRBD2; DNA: TGCGCCAGCAGCCTTCTAGCGGGAGAGGGATACAATGAGCAGTTCTTC; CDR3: CASSLLAGEGYNEQFF
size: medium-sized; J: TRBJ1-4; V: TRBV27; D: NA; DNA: TGTGCCAGCAAGGGGCACGCAACTAATGAAAAACTGTTTTTT; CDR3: CASKGHATNEKLFF
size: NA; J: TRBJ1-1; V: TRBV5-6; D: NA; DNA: TGTGCCAGCAGCTTGGTAAGGGTGAACACTGAAGCTTTCTTT; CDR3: CASSLVRVNTEAFF
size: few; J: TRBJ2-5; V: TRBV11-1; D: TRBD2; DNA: TGTGCCAGCAGCCCCCGGGCTAGCGGTAAAGAGACCCAGTACTTC; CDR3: CASSPRASGKETQYF
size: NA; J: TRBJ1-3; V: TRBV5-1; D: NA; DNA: TGCGCCAGCAGCGAGCAGGGGAATTTATCTGGAAACACCATATATTTT; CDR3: CASSEQGNLSGNTIYF
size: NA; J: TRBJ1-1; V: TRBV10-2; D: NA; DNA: TGCGCCAGCAGGGACACCTCCGGGACTGAAGCTTTCTTT; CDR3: CASRDTSGTEAFF
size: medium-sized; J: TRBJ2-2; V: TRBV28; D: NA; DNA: TGTGCCAGCACCACACAGGGAGGGGGGACAGGGGAGCTGTTTTTT; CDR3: CASTTQGGGTGELFF
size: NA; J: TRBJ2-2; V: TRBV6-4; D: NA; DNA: TGTGCCAGCAGTGACGGGGACACCGGGGAGCTGTTTTTT; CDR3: CASSDGDTGELFF
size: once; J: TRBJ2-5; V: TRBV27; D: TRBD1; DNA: TGTGCCAGCAGTCTAGACAGGGGGACGGAGACCCAGTACTTC; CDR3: CASSLDRGTETQYF
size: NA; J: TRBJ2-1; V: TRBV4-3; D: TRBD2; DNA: TGCGCCAGCAGCCAAGGACTAGCGGAGGACAATGAGCAGTTCTTC; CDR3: CASSQGLAEDNEQFF
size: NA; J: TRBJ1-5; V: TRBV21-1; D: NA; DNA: TGTGCCAGCAGCAAAGTACGGAGCAATCAGCCCCAGCATTTT; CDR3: CASSKVRSNQPQHF
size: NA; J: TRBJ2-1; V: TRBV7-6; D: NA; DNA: TGTGCCAGCAGCGACACGGGCAGCTCCTACAATGAGCAGTTCTTC; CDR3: CASSDTGSSYNEQFF
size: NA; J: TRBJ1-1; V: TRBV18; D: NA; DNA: TGTGCCAGCTCACCACCGGCGGCCATGAACACTGAAGCTTTCTTT; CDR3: CASSPPAAMNTEAFF
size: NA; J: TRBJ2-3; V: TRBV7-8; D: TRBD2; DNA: TGTGCCAGCACTCCATCAGCGGGAGATTGCGTAGATACGCAGTATTTT; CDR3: CASTPSAGDCVDTQYF
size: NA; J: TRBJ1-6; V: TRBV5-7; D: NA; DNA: TGTGCCAGCAGCTTAGCCACCAGTAATTCACCCCTCCACTTT; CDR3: CASSLATSNSPLHF
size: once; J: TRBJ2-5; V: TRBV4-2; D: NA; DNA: TGTGCCAGCAGCCAAGATTCCGGGAGCGGATCAGAGACCCAGTACTTC; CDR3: CASSQDSGSGSETQYF
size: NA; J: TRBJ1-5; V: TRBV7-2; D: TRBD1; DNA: TGTGCCAGCAGCCGAAAAGGGACAGGGGGCGCCGGGGATCAGCCCCAGCATTTT; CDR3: CASSRKGTGGAGDQPQHF
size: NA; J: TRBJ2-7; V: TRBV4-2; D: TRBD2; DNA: TGTGCCAGCAGCCAGGGGACTAGCGGAGACTCCTACGAGCAGTACTTC; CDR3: CASSQGTSGDSYEQYF
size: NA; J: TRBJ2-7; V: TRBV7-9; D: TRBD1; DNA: TGTGCCAGCAGCTTCTCGGACAGGGGAGGCCACGAGCAGTACTTC; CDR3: CASSFSDRGGHEQYF
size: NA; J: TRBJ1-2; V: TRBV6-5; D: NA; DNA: TGTGCCAGCAGTTCCGCAGAAGGGTTCTGGTATGGCTACACCTTC; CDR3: CASSSAEGFWYGYTF
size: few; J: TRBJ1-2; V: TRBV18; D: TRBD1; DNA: TGTGCCAGCTCACAGGGACAGCAGTGGGGCGGCTACACCTTC; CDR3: CASSQGQQWGGYTF
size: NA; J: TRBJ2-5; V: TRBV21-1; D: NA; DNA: TGTGCCAGCCTAGGGACTAGCGGGAGTGGTCGGATTTGGCAGACCCAGTACTTC; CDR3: CASLGTSGSGRIWQTQYF
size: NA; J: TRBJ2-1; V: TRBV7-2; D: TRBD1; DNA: TGTGCCAGCAGCTCACAGGGGGATTACTACAATGAGCAGTTCTTC; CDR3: CASSSQGDYYNEQFF
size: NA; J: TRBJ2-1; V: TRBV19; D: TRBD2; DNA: TGTGCCAGTAGTTCTTCATTAGCGGGAGGCGGCGATGAGCAGTTCTTC; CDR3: CASSSSLAGGGDEQFF
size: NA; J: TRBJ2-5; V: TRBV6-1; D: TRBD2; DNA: TGTGCCAGCAGTGAAACTAGCGGGGGGGCGGAGACCCAGTACTTC; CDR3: CASSETSGGAETQYF
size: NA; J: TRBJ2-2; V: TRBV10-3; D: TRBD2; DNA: TGTGCCATCAGGCCTAGCGGGGGGGCGAACACCGGGGAGCTGTTTTTT; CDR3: CAIRPSGGANTGELFF
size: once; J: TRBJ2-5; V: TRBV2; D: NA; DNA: TGTGCCAGCAGCGCTACAGGGGGGGGGACCCAGTACTTC; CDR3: CASSATGGGTQYF
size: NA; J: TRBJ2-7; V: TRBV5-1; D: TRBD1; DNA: TGCGCCAGCAGTCCGGACAGGGGATCGTACGAGCAGTACTTC; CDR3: CASSPDRGSYEQYF
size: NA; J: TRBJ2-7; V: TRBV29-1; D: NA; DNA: TGCAGCGTTGGGGGGATTTACGAGCAGTACTTC; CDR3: CSVGGIYEQYF
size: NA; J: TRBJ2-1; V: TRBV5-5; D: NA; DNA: TGTGCCAGCAGCCAAAGTGGGGGTGAGCAGTTCTTC; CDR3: CASSQSGGEQFF
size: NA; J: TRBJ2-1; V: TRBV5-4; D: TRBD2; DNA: TGTGCCAGCAGCCCGGGGACTAGCGGGAACTCGGACTACAATGAGCAGTTCTTC; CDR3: CASSPGTSGNSDYNEQFF
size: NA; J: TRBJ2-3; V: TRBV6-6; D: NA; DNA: TGTGCCAGCACAACGTCCACAGATACGCAGTATTTT; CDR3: CASTTSTDTQYF
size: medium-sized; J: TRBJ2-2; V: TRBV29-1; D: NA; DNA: TGCAGCGTTGGCTCTGGGGCAGAGAATGGGGAGCTGTTTTTT; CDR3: CSVGSGAENGELFF
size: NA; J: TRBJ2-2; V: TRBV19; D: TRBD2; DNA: TGTGCCAGTAGTACTAGCGGGGGTACCGGGGAGCTGTTTTTT; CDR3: CASSTSGGTGELFF
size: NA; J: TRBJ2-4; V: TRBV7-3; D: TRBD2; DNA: TGTGCCAGCAGCTTAACGGCGGGGGGTCCCAAAAACATTCAGTACTTC; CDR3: CASSLTAGGPKNIQYF
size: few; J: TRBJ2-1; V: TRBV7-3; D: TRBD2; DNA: TGTGCCAGCAGCCAATTATCCAGCGGGAGGCGAGAGCAGTTCTTC; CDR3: CASSQLSSGRREQFF
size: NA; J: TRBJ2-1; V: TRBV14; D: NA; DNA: TGTGCCAGCAGCCAAGGCGCTTACAATGAGCAGTTCTTC; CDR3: CASSQGAYNEQFF
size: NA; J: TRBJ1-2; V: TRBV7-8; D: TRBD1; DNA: TGTGCCAGCAGCTTAGACAGGGGATATGGCTACACCTTC; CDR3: CASSLDRGYGYTF
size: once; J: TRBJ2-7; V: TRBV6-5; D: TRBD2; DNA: TGTGCCAGCAGTTATGGGAGGGACCTGCCCGAGCAGTACTTC; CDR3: CASSYGRDLPEQYF
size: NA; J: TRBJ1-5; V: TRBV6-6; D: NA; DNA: TGTGCCAGCAGTTTTGGAGCTGATAGCAATCAGCCCCAGCATTTT; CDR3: CASSFGADSNQPQHF
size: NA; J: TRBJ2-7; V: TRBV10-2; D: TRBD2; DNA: TGCGCCAGCACGCCCGCGGGGGGGGTCTACGAGCAGTACTTC; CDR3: CASTPAGGVYEQYF
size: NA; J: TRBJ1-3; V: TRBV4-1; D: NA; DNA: TGCGCCAGCAGCCCCTTAGCCGGAAACACCATATATTTT; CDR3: CASSPLAGNTIYF
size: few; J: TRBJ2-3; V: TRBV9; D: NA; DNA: TGTGCCAGCAGCGTAGGGACTCCGGGGGATACGCAGTATTTT; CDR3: CASSVGTPGDTQYF